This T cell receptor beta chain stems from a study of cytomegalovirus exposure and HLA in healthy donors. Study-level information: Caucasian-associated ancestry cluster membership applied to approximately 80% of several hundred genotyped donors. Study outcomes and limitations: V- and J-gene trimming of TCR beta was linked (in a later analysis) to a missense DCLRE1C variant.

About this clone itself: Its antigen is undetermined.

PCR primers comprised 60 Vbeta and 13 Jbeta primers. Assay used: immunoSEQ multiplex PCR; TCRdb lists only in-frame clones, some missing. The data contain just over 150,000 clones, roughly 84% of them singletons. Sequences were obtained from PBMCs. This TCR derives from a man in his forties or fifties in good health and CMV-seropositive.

The CDR3, as DNA: TGTGCCAGCAGTAGGGAGTCTGGGGCCAACGTCCTGACTTTC. Its protein is CASSRESGANVLTF. The gene calls are TRBV2 and TRBJ2-6; D is perhaps TRBD2 (5 bases). The germline CDR1 and CDR2 sequences are SNHLY and FYNNEI. V lost 5 bases and J 1 base, leaving 6 bases between the germline ends. The CDR3 is 14 amino acids.